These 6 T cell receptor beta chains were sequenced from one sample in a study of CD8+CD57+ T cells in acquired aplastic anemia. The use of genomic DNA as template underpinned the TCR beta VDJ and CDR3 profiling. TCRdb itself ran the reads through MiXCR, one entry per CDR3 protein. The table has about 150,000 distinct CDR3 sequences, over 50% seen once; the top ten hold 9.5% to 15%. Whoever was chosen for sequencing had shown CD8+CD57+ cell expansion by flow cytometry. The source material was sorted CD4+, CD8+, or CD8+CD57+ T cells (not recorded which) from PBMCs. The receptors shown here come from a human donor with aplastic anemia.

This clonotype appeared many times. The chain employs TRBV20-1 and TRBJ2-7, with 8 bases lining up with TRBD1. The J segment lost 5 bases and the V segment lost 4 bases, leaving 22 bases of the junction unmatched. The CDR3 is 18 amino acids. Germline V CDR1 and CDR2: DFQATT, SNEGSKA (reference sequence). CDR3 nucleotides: TGCAGTGCTAAGCCGCTGGTGAGAAAACAGGGGGTAGGAGACGAGCAGTACTTC. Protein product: CSAKPLVRKQGVGDEQYF.

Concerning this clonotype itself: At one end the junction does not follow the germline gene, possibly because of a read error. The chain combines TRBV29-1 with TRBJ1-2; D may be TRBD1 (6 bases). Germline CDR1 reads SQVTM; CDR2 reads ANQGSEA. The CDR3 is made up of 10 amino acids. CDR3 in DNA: TGCAGCGTTGCAGGAGGGGGTCGGGCCTTC. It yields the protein CSVAGGGRAF.

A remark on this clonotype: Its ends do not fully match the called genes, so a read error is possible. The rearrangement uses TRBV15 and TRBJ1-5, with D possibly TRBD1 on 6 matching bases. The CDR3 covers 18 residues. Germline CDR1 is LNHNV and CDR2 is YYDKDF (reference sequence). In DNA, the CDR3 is TGTGCCACCGGCATATTACCAGCGGGGGCGCGCCCTAATCAGCCTCAGCATTTT. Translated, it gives CATGILPAGARPNQPQHF.

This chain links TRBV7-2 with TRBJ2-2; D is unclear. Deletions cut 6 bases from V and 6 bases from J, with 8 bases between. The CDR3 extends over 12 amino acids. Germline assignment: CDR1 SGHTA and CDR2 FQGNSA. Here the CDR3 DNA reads TGTGCCAGCAGTTTAAGGCCCGGGGAGCTGTTTTTT. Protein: CASSLRPGELFF.

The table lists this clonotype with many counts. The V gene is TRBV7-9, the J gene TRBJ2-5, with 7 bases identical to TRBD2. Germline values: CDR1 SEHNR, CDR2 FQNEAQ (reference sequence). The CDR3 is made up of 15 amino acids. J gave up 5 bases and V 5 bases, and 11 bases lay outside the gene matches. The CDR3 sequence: CASSRRKREAETQYF. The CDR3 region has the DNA TGTGCCAGCAGCCGAAGGAAACGGGAGGCGGAGACCCAGTACTTC.

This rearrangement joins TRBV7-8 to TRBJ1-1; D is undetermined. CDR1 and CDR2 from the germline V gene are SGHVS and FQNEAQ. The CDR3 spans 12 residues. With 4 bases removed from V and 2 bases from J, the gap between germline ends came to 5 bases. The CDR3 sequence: CASSSQNTEAFF. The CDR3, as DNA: TGTGCCAGCAGCTCGCAAAACACTGAAGCTTTCTTT.